The clone carrying this T cell receptor beta chain was seen repeatedly, ten times or more. What it binds is unknown. This sample was included in a study of beta chain features in type 1 diabetes. Study results and caveats: Shorter TCRB CDR3s, moderately but significantly so, marked every one of the four CD4+ subsets in Type 1 diabetes patients.

The isolated RNA, all of it, was reverse transcribed, so expressed TCRB transcripts were what got sequenced. Generated by immunoSEQ multiplex PCR, the TCRdb table keeps only in-frame clones and is missing some. Here the sample spans 50,000 or so clones, around 45% being singletons. Trimming pared 2 bases from V and 11 bases from J, leaving 15 bases between. Germline loops: CDR1 MNHNY, CDR2 SVGAGI (reference sequence). The CDR3 spans 13 residues. CD45RO/CCR7/CD25/CD127/CD95/CD27 staining was used to isolate CD4+ naive, central memory, regulatory and stem cell-like memory cells by sorting. Material: Tregs from blood. The TCR originated in a man aged 25-40 years with type 1 diabetes. The chain couples TRBV6-6 to TRBJ1-1; TRBD1 might be the D (6 bases). The CDR3 DNA reads as TGTGCCAGCAGTTACACCAGGGACAAGTGGGCTTTCTTT. This encodes CASSYTRDKWAFF.